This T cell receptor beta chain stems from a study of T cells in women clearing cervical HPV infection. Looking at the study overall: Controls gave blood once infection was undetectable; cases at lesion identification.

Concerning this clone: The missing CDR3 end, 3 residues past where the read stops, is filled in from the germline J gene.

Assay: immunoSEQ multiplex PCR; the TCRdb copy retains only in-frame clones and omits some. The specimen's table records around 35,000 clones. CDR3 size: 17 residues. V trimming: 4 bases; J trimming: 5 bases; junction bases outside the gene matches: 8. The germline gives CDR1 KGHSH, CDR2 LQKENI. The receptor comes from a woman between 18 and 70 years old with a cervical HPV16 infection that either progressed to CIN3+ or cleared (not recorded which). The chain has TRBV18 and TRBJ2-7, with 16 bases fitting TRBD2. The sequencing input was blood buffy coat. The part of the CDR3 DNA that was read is TGTGCCAGCTCACAACCGGGACTAGCGGGGGGGTTCAACGAG. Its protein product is CASSQPGLAGGFNE. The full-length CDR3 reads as CASSQPGLAGGFNEQYF.